The next 20 T cell receptor beta chains were all read from a single sample in a study of type 1 and type 2 diabetes patients. PCR was run on genomic DNA. Amplification of the beta chain CDR3 used 30 forward and 13 reverse multiplex primers. One entry per CDR3 protein, called by TCRdb with MiXCR from the multiplex PCR reads. Here the sample spans 280,000 or so distinct CDR3 sequences, around 47% being singletons. Sequencing input: peripheral blood mononuclear cells (PBMCs). The receptors originated from a man aged 18 to 30 with type 2 diabetes.

V gene TRBV11-2 combines with J gene TRBJ2-2, with D unresolved. CDR1 is SGHAT and CDR2 is FQNNGV in the germline V gene. The CDR3 is 13 residues long. Deletions cut 2 bases from V and 6 bases from J, with 7 bases between. CDR3 in amino acids: CASSLLFSGELFF. The CDR3 DNA is TGTGCCAGCAGCTTACTATTTTCCGGGGAGCTGTTTTTT. Filled out from reference TRBV11-2 and TRBJ2-2, the complete variable domain reads EAGVAQSPRYKIIEKRQSVAFWCNPISGHATLYWYQQILGQGPKLLIQFQNNGVVDDSQLPKDRFSAERLKGVDSTLKIQPAKLEDSAVYLCASSLLFSGELFFGEGSRLTVL.

The chain has TRBV19 and TRBJ2-1; the D gene is possibly TRBD2 (6 bases). V was pared by 3 bases and J by 5 bases, with 23 bases between. Germline V gene lookup returns CDR1 LNHDA and CDR2 SQIVND (reference sequence). There are 18 residues in the CDR3. The CDR3 protein is CASSIRAASAGKHNEQFF. The CDR3, as DNA: TGTGCCAGTAGTATCCGGGCGGCTAGCGCGGGGAAGCACAATGAGCAGTTCTTC.

This sequence joins TRBV28 and TRBJ2-7; 8 bases are a match to TRBD2. V gave up 5 bases and J gave up 1 base; unmatched junction bases: 7. This CDR3 region has 15 residues. CDR1 and CDR2 (germline): MDHEN, SYDVKM. The CDR3 DNA reads TGTGCCAGCAGTCCCTCCAGCGGGGGATCCTACGAGCAGTACTTC. It is translated as CASSPSSGGSYEQYF.

This clonotype appeared a few times. The chain joins TRBV6-2 or TRBV6-3 to TRBJ2-5; D possibly corresponds to TRBD1 (6 bases). The length of the CDR3 is 19 residues. Trimming stripped 5 bases from V and 4 bases from J, with 29 bases between. The germline gives CDR1 MNHEY, CDR2 SVGEGT. The CDR3 spells CASSEDLSVVWLGAETQYF. CDR3 nucleotides: TGTGCCAGCAGTGAAGACCTGAGTGTGGTCTGGTTGGGGGCAGAGACCCAGTACTTC.

This clonotype was observed a single time. This chain joins TRBV7-8 and TRBJ2-7, with 14 bases identical to TRBD2. V dropped 5 bases and J dropped 3; count of bases not matched to a gene: 6. The length of the CDR3 is 16 residues. Germline V gene lookup returns CDR1 SGHVS and CDR2 FQNEAQ. The CDR3 sequence: CASSKTSGRVHYEQYF. The CDR3 DNA follows: TGTGCCAGCAGCAAGACTAGCGGGAGGGTGCACTACGAGCAGTACTTC.

The J gene is TRBJ2-5, the V gene TRBV11-2; no firm D call. Germline assignment: CDR1 SGHAT and CDR2 FQNNGV. CDR3 length: 12 amino acids. V was pared by 4 bases and J by 2 bases, with 5 bases between. As DNA, the CDR3 is TGTGCCAGCAGCTCGATGCAAGAGACCCAGTACTTC. It encodes CASSSMQETQYF.

The genes are TRBV10-2 and TRBJ2-7, with 7 bases that match TRBD1. The V segment lost 9 bases and the J segment 2 bases; nucleotides outside the gene matches: 13. This CDR3 comprises 15 residues. Germline loops: CDR1 WSHSY, CDR2 SAAADI. DNA of the CDR3: TGCGCCAGTACGGGCCCGATGACAGGGCCCTACGAGCAGTACTTC. Its protein is CASTGPMTGPYEQYF.

The chain joins TRBV7-2 to TRBJ1-6; D call uncertain. Germline V gene sequence: CDR1 SGHTA, CDR2 FQGNSA. The CDR3 is 16 residues long. V lost 5 bases, J lost 3 bases, and 14 bases lay in between. In nucleotides, the CDR3 is TGTGCCAGCAGCCCGGAGTCAGGCTACTATAATTCACCCCTCCACTTT. This translates into CASSPESGYYNSPLHF. Using reference TRBV7-2 and TRBJ1-6 for the parts outside the CDR3, the full variable domain is GAGVSQSPSNKVTEKGKDVELRCDPISGHTALYWYRQSLGQGLEFLIYFQGNSAPDKSGLPSDRFSAERTGGSVSTLTIQRTQQEDSAVYLCASSPESGYYNSPLHFGNGTRLTVT.

The CDR3 DNA reads as TGTGCCAGCAGTTCACAGGGGGGATCCTACGAGCAGTACTTC. This gives the protein CASSSQGGSYEQYF. The rearrangement links TRBV2 to TRBJ2-7; 8 bases fit TRBD1. The trim removed 5 bases at V and 1 base at J, leaving 4 bases unmatched. The CDR3 runs 14 residues. The germline gives CDR1 SNHLY, CDR2 FYNNEI.

This rearrangement joins TRBV28 to TRBJ2-2; D is possibly TRBD1 (6 bases). The CDR3 covers 15 residues. Germline loops: CDR1 MDHEN, CDR2 SYDVKM. V was cut by 5 bases and J by 0 bases, with 10 bases left in between. The CDR3 DNA follows: TGTGCCAGCAGTAGACACAGGGCGAACACCGGGGAGCTGTTTTTT. Translation: CASSRHRANTGELFF.

Here the CDR3 reads CASSESDTQYF. The CDR3 coding sequence is TGTGCCAGCAGTGAATCCGATACGCAGTATTTT. The chain carries TRBV6-1 and TRBJ2-3, with D uncertain. Per germline, CDR1 MNHNS and CDR2 SASEGT. Trimming removed 2 bases from V and 6 bases from J, with 3 bases in between. The CDR3 has 11 amino acids.

The genes are TRBV7-3 and TRBJ1-1; D gene ambiguous. Germline lookup yields CDR1 SGHTA and CDR2 FQGTGA. The CDR3 sequence is 14 residues long. Trimming removed 2 bases at V and 2 bases at J, with 9 bases between. The CDR3 protein is CASSLLAVNTEAFF. The CDR3 region has the DNA TGTGCCAGCAGCTTATTGGCAGTTAACACTGAAGCTTTCTTT.

This clonotype was recorded only once. J is TRBJ2-7 and V is TRBV10-3; the match to TRBD1 covers 8 bases. The germline V gene encodes CDR1 ENHRY and CDR2 SYGVKD. V shed 10 bases, J shed 0 bases, and the junction held 5 bases outside the gene matches. CDR3 length: 13 amino acids. CDR3 loop: CATWTGPSYEQYF. CDR3 in DNA: TGTGCCACCTGGACAGGGCCCTCCTACGAGCAGTACTTC.

This clonotype has a single count. The rearrangement uses TRBV11-2 and TRBJ2-6; 8 bases agree with TRBD1. The germline gives CDR1 SGHAT, CDR2 FQNNGV. This CDR3 is 17 amino acids long. The trim removed 5 bases at V and 5 bases at J, leaving 11 bases unmatched. CDR3 region: CASSTSGGARWANVLTF. The CDR3 DNA reads as TGTGCCAGCAGCACCTCAGGGGGCGCTCGCTGGGCCAACGTCCTGACTTTC.

The chain carries TRBV19 and TRBJ1-2, with D unclear. The CDR3 spans 14 residues. The germline V gene has CDR1 LNHDA and CDR2 SQIVND (reference sequence). Trimming shortened V by 5 bases and J by 8 bases, and 18 bases separated the two germline ends. CDR3 in amino acids: CASSPRPLGGGYTF. The CDR3 bases are TGTGCCAGTAGTCCGCGCCCATTAGGAGGAGGCTACACCTTC.

CDR3 region: CATSRDPGNTEAFF. As DNA, the CDR3 is TGTGCCACCAGCAGAGACCCCGGGAACACTGAAGCTTTCTTT. V usage is TRBV15 and J usage is TRBJ1-1; D is unresolved. Germline V gene lookup returns CDR1 LNHNV and CDR2 YYDKDF (reference sequence). The CDR3 totals 14 residues. Between the trimmed V and J ends, which lost 0 bases and 1 base, there was a span of 6 bases.

The rearrangement joins TRBV2 to TRBJ1-3; D is unclear. The CDR3 has 14 amino acids. Between the trimmed V and J ends, which lost 2 bases and 0 bases, there was a span of 5 bases. Germline CDR1 SNHLY, CDR2 FYNNEI. The CDR3 here is CASSEYSSGNTIYF. CDR3 DNA sequence: TGTGCCAGCAGTGAATACAGCTCTGGAAACACCATATATTTT.

This chain joins TRBV20-1 and TRBJ1-1; D ambiguous. Germline V gene lookup returns CDR1 DFQATT and CDR2 SNEGSKA (reference sequence). V lost 3 bases to trimming and J lost 3 bases, with 14 bases between them. The CDR3 is made up of 14 amino acids. CDR3 amino acids: CSASITNGDTEAFF. The CDR3 nucleotides read TGCAGTGCTAGCATCACAAATGGGGACACTGAAGCTTTCTTT.

The gene calls are TRBV24-1 and TRBJ2-5; 7 bases line up with TRBD1. The V gene's germline CDR1 is KGHDR and CDR2 SFDVKD. This CDR3 has 14 amino acids. The J segment lost 2 bases and the V segment lost 4 bases, leaving 3 bases of the junction unmatched. The CDR3 region has the DNA TGTGCCACCAGTGACCAGGGACAGCAAGAGACCCAGTACTTC. It encodes CATSDQGQQETQYF.

This clonotype was recorded at least ten times. The J gene is TRBJ2-7, the V gene TRBV2; perhaps TRBD1 as D (6 bases). The ends were cut back, 6 bases at V and 7 bases at J, with 13 bases in the middle. The CDR3 covers 12 residues. Germline loops: CDR1 SNHLY, CDR2 FYNNEI. Here the CDR3 reads CASRYTGPEQYF. The CDR3 DNA sequence: TGTGCCAGCAGGTATACAGGGCCTGAGCAGTACTTC.